This is a list of T cell receptor beta chains from one sample in a study of shared clonotypes between healthy human individuals. Produced via immunoSEQ multiplex PCR; TCRdb's table is partial and in-frame only. The sample holds around 1.1 million clones, 75% to 80% seen once. Specimen: memory CD4+ T cells from PBMCs. These receptors all come from a man between 18 and 29 years old in good health. Some clones in this sample may be carry-over from other donors' samples. The CDR3 runs from the conserved cysteine through the conserved F or W. The D gene is left open where the match is weak. Not every row has a clone size; where given, it reads once, few, many or a size class.

V gene,J gene,D gene,clone size,CDR3 DNA,CDR3 protein
TRBV12-1,TRBJ2-6,NA,NA,TGTGCCAGCAGCCACTACGTAGGACAAAGTCGGGCCAACGTCCTGACTTTC,CASSHYVGQSRANVLTF
TRBV6-5,TRBJ2-3,TRBD2,NA,TGTGCCAGCAGCCGACTAGCGGGTCGAGATACGCAGTATTTT,CASSRLAGRDTQYF
TRBV2,TRBJ2-7,NA,NA,TGTGCCAGCAGGGTCCACTCAACTATCTACGAGCAGTACTTC,CASRVHSTIYEQYF
TRBV11-2,TRBJ1-2,NA,NA,TGTGCCAGCAGCCCGGGGCAGAACTATGGCTACACCTTC,CASSPGQNYGYTF
TRBV14,TRBJ1-1,NA,once,TGTGCCAGCAGCCAAGTCCCCGGGAGCACTGAAGCTTTCTTT,CASSQVPGSTEAFF
TRBV7-2,TRBJ2-1,TRBD2,NA,TGTGCCAGCAGCGCTCTAGCGGGACCATACAATGAGCAGTTCTTC,CASSALAGPYNEQFF
TRBV29-1,TRBJ2-3,TRBD1,once,TGCAGCGAGAGGACAGGGGCAGATACGCAGTATTTT,CSERTGADTQYF
TRBV27,TRBJ1-1,TRBD1,NA,TGTGCCAGCAGTCGCGGTCGGGACAGATTAAACACTGAAGCTTTCTTT,CASSRGRDRLNTEAFF
TRBV18,TRBJ1-4,NA,few,TGTGCCAGCTCACAGGGGCATGCTGAAAAACTGTTTTTT,CASSQGHAEKLFF
TRBV10-3,TRBJ2-7,TRBD1,NA,TGTGCCATCAGTGAGGCCGACAGGGGGTTGACCTACGAGCAGTACTTC,CAISEADRGLTYEQYF
TRBV29-1,TRBJ1-3,TRBD1,few,TGCAGCGGGGGGACAGGGCCCGGAAACACCATATATTTT,CSGGTGPGNTIYF
TRBV7-2,TRBJ2-5,NA,NA,TGTGCCAGCAGCTTAGCGTCCCCAGGGGCAGAGACCCAGTACTTC,CASSLASPGAETQYF
TRBV29-1,TRBJ2-5,NA,once,TGCAGCGTTGCTAGGTCCCGACTGGAGACCCAGTACTTC,CSVARSRLETQYF
TRBV28,TRBJ1-2,NA,NA,TGTGCCAGCAGTACAGGACTTAGCTATGGCTACACCTTC,CASSTGLSYGYTF
TRBV30,TRBJ2-2,TRBD1,NA,TGTGCCTGGAGGAACAGGGGAGTAAACACCGGGGAGCTGTTTTTT,CAWRNRGVNTGELFF
TRBV7-2,TRBJ1-1,NA,NA,TGTGCCAGCAGCTTATGGGGCGAAGCTGAAGCTTTCTTT,CASSLWGEAEAFF